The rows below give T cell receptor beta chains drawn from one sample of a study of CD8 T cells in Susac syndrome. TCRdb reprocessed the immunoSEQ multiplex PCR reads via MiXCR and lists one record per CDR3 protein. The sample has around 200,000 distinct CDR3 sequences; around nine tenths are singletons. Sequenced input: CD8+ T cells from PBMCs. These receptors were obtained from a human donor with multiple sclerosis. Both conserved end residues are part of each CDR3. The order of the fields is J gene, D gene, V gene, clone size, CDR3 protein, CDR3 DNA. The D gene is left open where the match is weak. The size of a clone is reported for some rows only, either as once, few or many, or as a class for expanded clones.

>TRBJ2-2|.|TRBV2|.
CASSGASSIDTGELFF
TGTGCCAGCAGTGGCGCTAGCTCCATTGACACCGGGGAGCTGTTTTTT
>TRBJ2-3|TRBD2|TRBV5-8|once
CASILLLRGVGDTQYF
TGTGCCAGCATTCTCCTTCTCCGGGGGGTAGGAGATACGCAGTATTTT
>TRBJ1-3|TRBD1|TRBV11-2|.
CASSFPGQGRKSGNTIYF
TGTGCCAGCAGCTTCCCGGGACAGGGTAGGAAATCTGGAAACACCATATATTTT
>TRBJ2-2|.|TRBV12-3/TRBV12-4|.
CAFEAGRAGELFF
TGTGCCTTCGAGGCAGGGCGGGCCGGGGAGCTGTTTTTT
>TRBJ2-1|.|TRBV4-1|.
CASSQEPRSYNEQFF
TGCGCCAGCAGCCAAGAGCCACGGTCCTACAATGAGCAGTTCTTC
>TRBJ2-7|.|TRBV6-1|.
CASRQGPAEQYF
TGTGCCAGCAGACAGGGACCTGCGGAGCAGTACTTC
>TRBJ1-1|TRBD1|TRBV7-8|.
CASSFARVDRLNTEAFF
TGTGCCAGCAGCTTCGCCCGGGTGGACAGGCTTAACACTGAAGCTTTCTTT
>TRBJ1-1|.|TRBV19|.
CASSITAMNTEAFF
TGTGCCAGTAGTATTACAGCCATGAACACTGAAGCTTTCTTT
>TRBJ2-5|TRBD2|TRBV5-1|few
CASSMTSGSLETQYF
TGCGCCAGCAGCATGACTAGCGGGAGTTTAGAGACCCAGTACTTC
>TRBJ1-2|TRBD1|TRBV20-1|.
CSATPGQLPERDGYTF
TGCAGTGCTACCCCGGGACAGCTCCCTGAGAGGGATGGCTACACCTTC
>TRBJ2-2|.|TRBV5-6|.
CASSLSFNTGELFF
TGTGCCAGCAGCTTGTCGTTTAACACCGGGGAGCTGTTTTTT
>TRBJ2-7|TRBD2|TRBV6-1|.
CASSAGTSGPSGYEQYF
TGTGCCAGCAGTGCCGGGACTAGCGGGCCATCGGGCTACGAGCAGTACTTC
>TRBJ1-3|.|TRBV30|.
CAWFVPGNTIYF
TGTGCCTGGTTTGTCCCTGGAAACACCATATATTTT
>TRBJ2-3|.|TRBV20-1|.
CSARPRGDTQYF
TGCAGTGCTAGACCCCGTGGGGATACGCAGTATTTT
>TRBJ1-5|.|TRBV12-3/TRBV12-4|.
CASSPDSYNQPQHF
TGTGCCAGCAGCCCCGACAGCTATAATCAGCCCCAGCATTTT
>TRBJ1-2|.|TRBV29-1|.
CSVAFPGMGGYTF
TGCAGCGTCGCCTTTCCCGGGATGGGGGGCTACACCTTC
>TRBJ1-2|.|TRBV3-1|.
CASSPAAVGRLRGYTF
TGTGCCAGCAGCCCCGCAGCGGTGGGGCGCCTCCGTGGCTACACCTTC
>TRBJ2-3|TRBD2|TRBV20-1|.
CSAPPWGPSGGATDTQYF
TGCAGTGCCCCACCCTGGGGCCCTAGCGGGGGGGCCACAGATACGCAGTATTTT
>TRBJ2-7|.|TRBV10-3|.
CAISESDSTLGEQYF
TGTGCCATCAGTGAGTCAGACAGCACTCTGGGGGAGCAGTACTTC
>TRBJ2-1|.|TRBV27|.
CASSGTWVEIYNEQFF
TGTGCCAGCAGCGGTACGTGGGTTGAGATATACAATGAGCAGTTCTTC
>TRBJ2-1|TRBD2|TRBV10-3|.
CAIGRVLAGVNEQFF
TGTGCCATCGGGCGGGTGCTAGCGGGAGTCAATGAGCAGTTCTTC
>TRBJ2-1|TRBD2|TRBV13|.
CASSLLTSGRGDNEQFF
TGTGCCAGCAGCTTACTCACTAGCGGGAGGGGGGACAATGAGCAGTTCTTC
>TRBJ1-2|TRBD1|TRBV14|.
CASSPVAGGMWGYTF
TGTGCCAGCAGCCCCGTGGCAGGGGGCATGTGGGGCTACACCTTC
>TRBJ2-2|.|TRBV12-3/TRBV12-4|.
CASRRTGELFF
TGTGCCAGCAGAAGGACCGGGGAGCTGTTTTTT
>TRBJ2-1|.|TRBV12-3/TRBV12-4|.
CASSLWGRVDEQFF
TGTGCCAGCAGTTTATGGGGCCGGGTTGATGAGCAGTTCTTC
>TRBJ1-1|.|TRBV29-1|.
CSVEAREGILEDVAFF
TGCAGCGTTGAAGCCAGGGAAGGTATTCTTGAGGACGTAGCTTTCTTT
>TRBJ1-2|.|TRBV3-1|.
CASSPLTGIYGYTF
TGTGCCAGCAGCCCACTTACGGGAATCTATGGCTACACCTTC
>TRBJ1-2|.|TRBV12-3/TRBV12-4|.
CASSSPDGLYYGYTF
TGTGCCAGCAGTTCCCCGGACGGACTTTATTATGGCTACACCTTC
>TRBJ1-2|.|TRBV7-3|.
CASSLDGLLGRSYGYTF
TGTGCCAGCAGCTTGGACGGACTCCTCGGGCGGAGCTATGGCTACACCTTC
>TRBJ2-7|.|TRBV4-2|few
CASSQGNSYSSYEQYF
TGTGCCAGCAGCCAAGGGAACTCCTATAGCTCCTACGAGCAGTACTTC
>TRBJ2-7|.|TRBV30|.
CAGNPAGPGQYF
TGTGCCGGAAACCCAGCTGGCCCCGGGCAGTACTTC
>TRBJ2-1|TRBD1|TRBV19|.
CASSLGRGLLVGEQFF
TGTGCCAGTAGTCTAGGCAGGGGGCTCTTGGTTGGTGAGCAGTTCTTC
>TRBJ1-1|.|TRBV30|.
CAWSSRGGNTEAFF
TGTGCCTGGAGTAGTAGGGGGGGGAACACTGAAGCTTTCTTT
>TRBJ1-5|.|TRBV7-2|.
CASSPAHQPQHF
TGTGCCAGCAGCCCAGCTCATCAGCCCCAGCATTTT
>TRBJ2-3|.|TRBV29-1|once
CSVEEGEAPSVDTQYF
TGCAGCGTTGAAGAGGGGGAAGCCCCCTCGGTAGATACGCAGTATTTT
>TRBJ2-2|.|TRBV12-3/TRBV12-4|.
CASSLAAWELFF
TGTGCCAGCAGTTTGGCAGCGTGGGAGCTGTTTTTT
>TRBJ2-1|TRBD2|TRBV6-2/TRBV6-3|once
CASTPSGRAYEQFF
TGTGCCAGTACTCCTAGCGGGAGGGCCTATGAGCAGTTCTTC
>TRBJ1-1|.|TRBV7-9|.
CASDKPGGPYTEAFF
TGTGCCAGCGACAAGCCCGGCGGTCCTTACACTGAAGCTTTCTTT
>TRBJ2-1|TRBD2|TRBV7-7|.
CASSPDPPPASGILRRINEQFF
TGTGCCAGCAGCCCAGACCCCCCCCCGGCTAGCGGGATTCTTCGACGGATCAATGAGCAGTTCTTC
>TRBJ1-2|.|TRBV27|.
CASGSQPGPTQKVYGYTF
TGTGCCAGCGGCTCCCAACCGGGTCCCACCCAGAAAGTCTATGGCTACACCTTC
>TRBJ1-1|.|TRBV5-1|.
CASRDLGGLTEAFF
TGCGCCAGCAGAGATCTGGGGGGTCTGACTGAAGCTTTCTTT
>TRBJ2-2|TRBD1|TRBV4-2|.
CASSQDSKGQGVPEGTGELFF
TGTGCCAGCAGCCAAGATAGTAAGGGACAGGGAGTCCCGGAAGGCACCGGGGAGCTGTTTTTT
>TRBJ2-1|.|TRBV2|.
CASSEGPRNEQFF
TGTGCCAGCAGTGAGGGCCCCCGGAATGAGCAGTTCTTC
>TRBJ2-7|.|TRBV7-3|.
CASSLSGERAYEQYF
TGTGCCAGCAGCTTAAGTGGAGAGAGGGCCTACGAGCAGTACTTC
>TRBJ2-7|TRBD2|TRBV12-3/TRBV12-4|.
CASNYGGRAYEQYF
TGTGCCAGCAACTACGGCGGGAGGGCCTACGAGCAGTACTTC
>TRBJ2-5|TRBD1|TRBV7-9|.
CASSDLGQPQETQYF
TGTGCCAGCAGCGATTTGGGACAGCCCCAAGAGACCCAGTACTTC